Below are 12 T cell receptor beta chains sequenced from a single sample in a study of shared clonotypes between healthy human individuals. Clones were sequenced by immunoSEQ multiplex PCR, and TCRdb holds only the in-frame ones, with some missing. Of approximately 2.1 million clones in the sample, 85% to 95% were seen once. The sample taken for sequencing was naive CD4+ T cells from PBMCs. Noted subset: CD45RA+ positively selected. These TCRs come from a man between 18 and 35 years old in good health. Some clones in this sample may be carry-over from other donors' samples.

The V gene is TRBV28, the J gene TRBJ2-3, with D uncertain. The germline V gene has CDR1 MDHEN and CDR2 SYDVKM. V gave up 6 bases and J gave up 0 bases, with 10 bases separating them. CDR3 size: 14 residues. The CDR3 sequence: CASSNDQSTDTQYF. CDR3 coding DNA: TGTGCCAGCAGCAACGACCAGAGCACAGATACGCAGTATTTT.

The rearrangement joins TRBV6-5 to TRBJ1-2; the match to TRBD1 covers 8 bases. CDR1 is MNHEY and CDR2 is SVGAGI in the germline V gene. This CDR3 has 14 residues. V shed 6 bases, J shed 5 bases, and the junction held 8 bases outside the gene matches. CDR3 amino acids: CASSYAGQVYGYTF. Written as DNA, the CDR3 is TGTGCCAGCAGCTACGCGGGACAGGTTTATGGCTACACCTTC.

A note on this clone: Other DNA sequences in the same sample also yield this CDR3. This rearrangement joins TRBV28 to TRBJ2-3; D tentatively fits TRBD1 or TRBD2 (5 bases each). CDR3 length equals 14 residues. Germline lookup yields CDR1 MDHEN and CDR2 SYDVKM. V was cut by 2 bases and J by 2 bases, with 8 bases left in between. CDR3 region: CASSLGGTTDTQYF. CDR3 DNA sequence: TGTGCCAGCAGTTTAGGTGGGACCACAGATACGCAGTATTTT.

This sequence joins TRBV11-2 and TRBJ1-5; TRBD1 is a possible D gene (5 bases). The length of the CDR3 is 17 residues. Germline values: CDR1 SGHAT, CDR2 FQNNGV. V lost 5 bases and J lost 0, with 17 bases in between. DNA of the CDR3: TGTGCCAGCAGCCTCAAACCAGGGCCGGGTAGCAATCAGCCCCAGCATTTT. Translation: CASSLKPGPGSNQPQHF. The whole variable domain, remainder taken from reference TRBV11-2 and TRBJ1-5, is EAGVAQSPRYKIIEKRQSVAFWCNPISGHATLYWYQQILGQGPKLLIQFQNNGVVDDSQLPKDRFSAERLKGVDSTLKIQPAKLEDSAVYLCASSLKPGPGSNQPQHFGDGTRLSIL.

The CDR3 region is CATSFGQGSPTGSQPQHF. DNA of the CDR3: TGTGCCACCAGTTTCGGACAGGGTAGTCCGACGGGGAGTCAGCCCCAGCATTTT. The rearrangement uses TRBV15 and TRBJ1-5, with 8 bases matching TRBD1. The CDR3 totals 18 residues. J gave up 6 bases and V 6 bases, and 19 bases lay outside the gene matches. Germline V gene data show CDR1 as LNHNV and CDR2 as YYDKDF (reference sequence).

J is TRBJ1-2 and V is TRBV5-1; TRBD1 is a possible D gene (5 bases). CDR3 size: 14 residues. The germline V gene has CDR1 SGHRS and CDR2 YFSETQ. V was pared by 4 bases and J by 7 bases, with 17 bases between. DNA for the CDR3: TGCGCCAGCAGCCCCACAGGTCGTTCCGGTGGCTACACCTTC. Translating gives CASSPTGRSGGYTF.

The J gene is TRBJ1-5, the V gene TRBV19; no clear D gene. The CDR3 spans 17 residues. CDR1 is LNHDA, CDR2 SQIVND, per germline (reference sequence). Trimming cost V 5 bases and J 1 base, with 18 bases left between them. CDR3 protein: CASSWAASLLSNQPQHF. DNA of the CDR3: TGTGCCAGTAGTTGGGCAGCCTCTCTCTTAAGCAATCAGCCCCAGCATTTT.

V usage is TRBV4-3 and J usage is TRBJ2-7; 9 positions match TRBD1. This CDR3 is 13 amino acids long. V was clipped by 4 bases and J by 3 bases; unmatched bases: 1. Germline lookup yields CDR1 LGHNA and CDR2 YSLEER. The CDR3 nucleotides are TGCGCCAGCAGCCGGGGACAGGGCTACGAGCAGTACTTC. Residues: CASSRGQGYEQYF.

J is TRBJ2-5 and V is TRBV5-5, with a possible D match to TRBD1 (6 bases). Between the trimmed V and J ends, which lost 4 bases and 3 bases, there was a span of 16 bases. This CDR3 comprises 15 residues. Germline values: CDR1 SGHKS, CDR2 YYEKEE (reference sequence). Written as DNA, the CDR3 is TGTGCCAGCAGCCCTCCCCGAGGGGGAGAAGAGACCCAGTACTTC. Amino acids: CASSPPRGGEETQYF.

The V call is TRBV11-3, the J call TRBJ2-5, with 13 nucleotides matching TRBD2. With V trimmed by 5 bases and J by 0 bases, 6 bases remained unmatched. Germline assignment: CDR1 SGHNT and CDR2 YENEEA. This CDR3 comprises 17 residues. DNA of the CDR3: TGTGCCAGCAGCATCGGACTAGCGGGAGTGAACCAAGAGACCCAGTACTTC. Translated: CASSIGLAGVNQETQYF.

V usage is TRBV28 and J usage is TRBJ2-7; 7 bases match TRBD1. Germline CDR1 is MDHEN and CDR2 is SYDVKM. V gave up 6 bases and J gave up 3 bases; unmatched junction bases: 5. The CDR3 loop spans 13 amino acids. The CDR3 reads CASRGTAHYEQYF. Written as DNA, the CDR3 is TGTGCCAGCAGAGGGACAGCACACTACGAGCAGTACTTC.

This rearrangement joins TRBV10-1 to TRBJ2-7, with a tentative D call TRBD1 (5 bases). CDR3 length: 16 residues. CDR1 is WNHNN, CDR2 SYGVQD, per germline (reference sequence). V lost 5 bases and J lost 0, with 17 bases in between. The CDR3 coding sequence is TGCGCCAGCAGTCTTTTCTCGACAGTTAGCTCCTACGAGCAGTACTTC. This translates into CASSLFSTVSSYEQYF.